These 9 T cell receptor beta chains were sequenced from one sample in a study of cytomegalovirus exposure and HLA in healthy donors. Both 60 Vbeta primers and 13 Jbeta primers went into the PCR. The assay was immunoSEQ multiplex PCR, and TCRdb's table has in-frame clones only and misses some. This table has some 240,000 clones, 70% to 80% appearing once. Sequences were obtained from PBMCs. All receptors come from a male donor in good health and CMV-seronegative.

The chain links TRBV6-1 to TRBJ1-5; TRBD1 might be the D (5 bases). The CDR3 has 15 amino acids. Per germline, CDR1 MNHNS and CDR2 SASEGT. V was clipped by 8 bases and J by 11 bases, with 25 bases between them. Here the CDR3 reads CASRADPAGLWAQHF. CDR3 in DNA: TGTGCCAGCCGGGCAGATCCGGCAGGGTTATGGGCCCAGCATTTT.

The chain links TRBV6-5 to TRBJ2-1; TRBD2 matches at 7 bases. The CDR3 is 13 residues long. Germline V gene data show CDR1 as MNHEY and CDR2 as SVGAGI. V trimming: 2 bases; J trimming: 10 bases; junction bases outside the gene matches: 5. The CDR3 sequence: CASSYDGGLEQFF. CDR3 coding DNA: TGTGCCAGCAGTTACGACGGGGGGTTGGAGCAGTTCTTC.

This clone turned up a few times. V usage is TRBV6-6 and J usage is TRBJ1-2; D not resolved. CDR1 and CDR2 from the germline V gene are MNHNY and SVGAGI (reference sequence). This CDR3 has 13 amino acids. The V gene lost 3 bases and the J gene lost 7 bases, with 12 bases spanning the gap. DNA of the CDR3: TGTGCCAGCAGTTATAATCCTCAGGCTGGCTACACCTTC. Amino acid sequence: CASSYNPQAGYTF.

The gene calls are TRBV6-1 and TRBJ2-5; possibly TRBD2 for D (6 bases). This CDR3 has 13 residues. Germline loops: CDR1 MNHNS, CDR2 SASEGT. The germline V and J ends were trimmed by 6 bases and 5 bases, with 13 bases remaining between them. The CDR3 here is CASSGDFPETQYF. CDR3 nucleotide sequence: TGTGCCAGCAGCGGGGACTTTCCGGAGACCCAGTACTTC.

This clone has just one count. V is TRBV11-1 and J is TRBJ1-4, with TRBD1 as a possible D gene (5 bases). CDR3 length equals 14 residues. V was cut by 1 base and J by 8 bases, with 11 bases left in between. In germline, CDR1 is SGHAT, CDR2 FQDESV (reference sequence). The CDR3 DNA reads TGTGCCAGCAGCTTAGGGGACGGGGGGGAAAAACTGTTTTTT. Translation gives CASSLGDGGEKLFF.

The rearrangement links TRBV13 to TRBJ2-7; a weak D match, TRBD1 (6 bases). With 5 bases removed from V and 4 bases from J, the gap between germline ends came to 15 bases. The CDR3 is 14 residues long. The germline V gene has CDR1 PRHDT and CDR2 FYEKMQ (reference sequence). This CDR3 reads CASSLSRDTYEQYF. The DNA for the CDR3 is TGTGCCAGCAGCCTCTCCCGGGACACATACGAGCAGTACTTC.

The chain joins TRBV28 to TRBJ1-2, with 7 bases that match TRBD1. The V segment lost 8 bases and the J segment 6 bases; nucleotides outside the gene matches: 12. CDR3 length equals 14 residues. Germline V gene data show CDR1 as MDHEN and CDR2 as SYDVKM. In nucleotides, the CDR3 is TGTGCCAGCGCCGATCGACAGGGCTACGATGGCTACACCTTC. It encodes CASADRQGYDGYTF.

The V call is TRBV19, the J call TRBJ2-1; 9 bases fit TRBD2. Germline values: CDR1 LNHDA, CDR2 SQIVND (reference sequence). The junction had 7 bases not matched to a gene; V was cut back by 2 bases and J by 8 bases. CDR3 length: 15 residues. In DNA form, the CDR3 reads TGTGCCAGTAGTATACGGCGGGAGGGCCGTGATGAGCAGTTCTTC. Protein: CASSIRREGRDEQFF.

This rearrangement joins TRBV7-3 to TRBJ2-6; TRBD2 is a possible D gene (5 bases). This CDR3 spans 19 amino acids. CDR1 and CDR2 from the germline V gene are SGHTA and FQGTGA. V was trimmed by 5 bases and J by 2 bases, leaving 22 bases between them. CDR3 in amino acids: CASSRWESCPLPGANVLTF. CDR3 in DNA: TGTGCCAGCAGCCGTTGGGAGAGTTGCCCTTTGCCTGGGGCCAACGTCCTGACTTTC.